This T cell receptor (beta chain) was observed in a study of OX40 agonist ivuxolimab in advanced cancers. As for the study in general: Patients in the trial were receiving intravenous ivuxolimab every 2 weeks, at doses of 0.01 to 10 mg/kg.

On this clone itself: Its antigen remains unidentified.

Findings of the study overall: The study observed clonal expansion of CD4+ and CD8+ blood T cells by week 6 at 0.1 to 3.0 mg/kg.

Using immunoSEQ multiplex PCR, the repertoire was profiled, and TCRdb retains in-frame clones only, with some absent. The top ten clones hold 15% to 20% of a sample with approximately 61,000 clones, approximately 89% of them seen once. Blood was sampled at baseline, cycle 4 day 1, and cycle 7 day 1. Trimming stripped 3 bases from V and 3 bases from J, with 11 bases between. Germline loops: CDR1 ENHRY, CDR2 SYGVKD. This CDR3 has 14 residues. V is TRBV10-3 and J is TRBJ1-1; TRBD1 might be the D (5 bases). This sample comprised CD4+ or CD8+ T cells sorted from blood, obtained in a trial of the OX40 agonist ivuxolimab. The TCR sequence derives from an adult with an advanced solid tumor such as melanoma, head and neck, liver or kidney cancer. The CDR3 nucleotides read TGTGCCATCAGTGAAAGGGACCCCGACACTGAAGCTTTCTTT. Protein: CAISERDPDTEAFF.